This TCR beta chain emerged from a study of T-cell memory formation after mild COVID-19. The study, taken as a whole, reports: Several responding clones turned up in pre-infection memory, indicating that cross-reactive memory may have taken part. CD4+ contracting clones were mainly CM and EM; CD8+ ones, EMRA.

Ten or more counts support this clonotype. Its antigen is unknown. The J segment lost 9 bases and the V segment lost 2 bases, leaving 8 bases of the junction unmatched. The CDR3 totals 15 residues. TCRdb recomputed calls from the 5' RACE reads with MiXCR, one row per CDR3 protein. The sample holds 30,000 to 50,000 distinct CDR3 sequences, 6.1% seen once. This chain links TRBV12-3 or TRBV12-4 with TRBJ2-4; 9 nucleotides line up with TRBD2. The origin of this receptor is an adult who had mild COVID-19 (a few samples of this study predate the infection). Cell type and time point are not known. Source material: PBMCs or a T cell subset sorted from them (not recorded which). The CDR3 nucleotides are TGTGCCAGCAGTTTACGGTCTAGCGGGATTGCCATTCAGTACTTC. This translates into CASSLRSSGIAIQYF.